Listed below are T cell receptor beta chains from one sample, sequenced in a study of memory CD4+ T cells and cytomegalovirus serostatus. Profiling relied on immunoSEQ multiplex PCR, and the TCRdb table lists in-frame clones only, not all of them. The sample lists about 75,000 clones, just under 80% occurring once. The specimen was memory CD4+ T cells from blood. These receptors were taken from an adult in good health and CMV-seropositive. Each CDR3 is given with its conserved first and last residue. Fields, in order: D gene, J gene, clone size, CDR3 length, V gene, CDR3 DNA, CDR3 protein. A D gene is named only where the DNA matches it firmly. Clone size, where shown, is once, few, many, or a class for clones that have expanded.

D: .; J: TRBJ1-3; size: .; length: 16; V: TRBV19; DNA: TGTGCCAGTAGTATTGACAGCGGAGTCTCTGGAAACACCATATATTTT; CDR3: CASSIDSGVSGNTIYF
D: TRBD2; J: TRBJ2-3; size: once; length: 14; V: TRBV27; DNA: TGTGCCAGCAGCTGGGGACTAGGGGAAAATACGCAGTATTTT; CDR3: CASSWGLGENTQYF
D: .; J: TRBJ2-4; size: .; length: 14; V: TRBV7-2; DNA: TGTGCCAGCAGCACGGGACAATCGAGAAACATTCAGTACTTC; CDR3: CASSTGQSRNIQYF
D: TRBD1; J: TRBJ1-2; size: .; length: 14; V: TRBV6-1; DNA: TGTGCCAGCAGCCGGACAGGGACGGTCCGTGGCTACACCTTC; CDR3: CASSRTGTVRGYTF
D: .; J: TRBJ2-5; size: .; length: 13; V: TRBV7-2; DNA: TGTGCCAGCAGCCTCCAGGTACAAGAGACCCAGTACTTC; CDR3: CASSLQVQETQYF
D: .; J: TRBJ1-6; size: .; length: 13; V: TRBV5-4; DNA: TGTGCCAGCAGCTTGCCGGGAATCTCACCCCTCCACTTT; CDR3: CASSLPGISPLHF
D: TRBD2; J: TRBJ2-5; size: .; length: 15; V: TRBV5-4; DNA: TGTGCCAGCCATAGTCAAGCGGGAGGGCTAGAGACCCAGTACTTC; CDR3: CASHSQAGGLETQYF
D: TRBD1; J: TRBJ1-1; size: few; length: 15; V: TRBV7-9; DNA: TGTGCCAGCAGCTTAGGACAGGGATTGAACACTGAAGCTTTCTTT; CDR3: CASSLGQGLNTEAFF
D: .; J: TRBJ1-2; size: .; length: 14; V: TRBV18; DNA: TGTGCCAGCTCACCAAGCAGCCGGGATGATGGCTACACCTTC; CDR3: CASSPSSRDDGYTF
D: TRBD2; J: TRBJ2-3; size: few; length: 18; V: TRBV29-1; DNA: TGCAGCGTTGAAAGGTACCTAGCGGGCGGTGGGAGCACAGATACGCAGTATTTT; CDR3: CSVERYLAGGGSTDTQYF